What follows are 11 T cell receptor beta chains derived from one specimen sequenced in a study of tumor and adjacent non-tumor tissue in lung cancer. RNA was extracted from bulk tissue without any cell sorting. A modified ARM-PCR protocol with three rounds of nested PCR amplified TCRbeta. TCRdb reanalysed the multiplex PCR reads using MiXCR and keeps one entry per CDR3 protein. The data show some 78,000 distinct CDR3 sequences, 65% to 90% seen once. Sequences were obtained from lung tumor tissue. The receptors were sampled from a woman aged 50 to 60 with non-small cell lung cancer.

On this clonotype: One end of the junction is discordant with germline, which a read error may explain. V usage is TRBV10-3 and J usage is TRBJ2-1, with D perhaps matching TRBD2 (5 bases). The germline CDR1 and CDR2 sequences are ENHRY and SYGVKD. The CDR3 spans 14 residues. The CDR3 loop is CAISESGEDNERLF. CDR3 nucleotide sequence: TGTGCCATCAGTGAGTCTGGGGAAGACAATGAGCGGCTCTTC.

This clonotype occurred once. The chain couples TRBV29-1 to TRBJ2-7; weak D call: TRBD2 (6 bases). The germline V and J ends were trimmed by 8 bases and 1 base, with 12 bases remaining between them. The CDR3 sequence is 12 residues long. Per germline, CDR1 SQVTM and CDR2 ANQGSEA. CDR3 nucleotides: TGCAGCACCCTAGCGAGGTCCTACGAGCAGTACTTC. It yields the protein CSTLARSYEQYF.

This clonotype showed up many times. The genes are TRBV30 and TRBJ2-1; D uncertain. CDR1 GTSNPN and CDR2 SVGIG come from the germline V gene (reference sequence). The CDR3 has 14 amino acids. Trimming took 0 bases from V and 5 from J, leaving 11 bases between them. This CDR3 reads CAWSVLDTHNEQFF. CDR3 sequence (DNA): TGTGCCTGGAGTGTACTTGATACACACAATGAGCAGTTCTTC.

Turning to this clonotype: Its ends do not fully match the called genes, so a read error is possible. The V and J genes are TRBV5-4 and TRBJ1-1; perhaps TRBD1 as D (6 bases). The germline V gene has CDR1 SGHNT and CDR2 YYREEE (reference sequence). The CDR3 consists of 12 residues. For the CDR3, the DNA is TGCGCCTTAAGTACAGGGAACACTGAAGGTTTCTTT. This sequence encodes CALSTGNTEGFF.

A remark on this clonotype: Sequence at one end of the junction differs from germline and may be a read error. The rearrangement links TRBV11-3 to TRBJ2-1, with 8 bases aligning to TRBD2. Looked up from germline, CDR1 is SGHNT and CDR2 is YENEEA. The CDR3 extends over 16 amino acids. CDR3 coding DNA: TGTGCTAGCAGCTCCCGGAGCGGGAGTTCCTACAATGAGATGTTCTTC. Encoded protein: CASSSRSGSSYNEMFF.

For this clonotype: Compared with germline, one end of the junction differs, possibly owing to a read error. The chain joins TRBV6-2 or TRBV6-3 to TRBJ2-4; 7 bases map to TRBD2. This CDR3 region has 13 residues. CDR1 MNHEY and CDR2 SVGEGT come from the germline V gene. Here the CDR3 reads CASTTGGKNIQYF. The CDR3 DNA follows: TGTGCCAGCACAACGGGAGGCAAAAACATCCAGTACTTC.

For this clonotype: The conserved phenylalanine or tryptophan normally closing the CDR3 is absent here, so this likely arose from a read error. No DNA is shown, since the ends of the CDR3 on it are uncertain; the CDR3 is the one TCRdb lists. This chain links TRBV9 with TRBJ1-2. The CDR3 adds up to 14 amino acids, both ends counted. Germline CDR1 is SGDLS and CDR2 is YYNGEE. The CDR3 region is CVSSVAPTPYGYTC.

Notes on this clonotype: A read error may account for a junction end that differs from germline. This CDR3 is CCARPGGHWGTEAFF. As DNA, the CDR3 is TGCTGTGCGAGGCCAGGGGGCCATTGGGGCACTGAAGCTTTCTTT. The genes are TRBV20-1 and TRBJ1-1; 8 nucleotides match TRBD1. The CDR3 is 15 residues long. CDR1 and CDR2 from the germline V gene are DFQATT and SNEGSKA (reference sequence).

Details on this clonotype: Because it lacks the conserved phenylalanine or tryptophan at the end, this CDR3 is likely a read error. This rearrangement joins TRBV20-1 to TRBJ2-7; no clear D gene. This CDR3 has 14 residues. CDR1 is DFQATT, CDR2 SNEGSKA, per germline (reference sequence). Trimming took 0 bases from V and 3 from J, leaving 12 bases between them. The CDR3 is CSARDQSYGYEQYI. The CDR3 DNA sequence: TGCAGTGCTAGAGATCAGAGCTACGGCTACGAGCAGTACATC.

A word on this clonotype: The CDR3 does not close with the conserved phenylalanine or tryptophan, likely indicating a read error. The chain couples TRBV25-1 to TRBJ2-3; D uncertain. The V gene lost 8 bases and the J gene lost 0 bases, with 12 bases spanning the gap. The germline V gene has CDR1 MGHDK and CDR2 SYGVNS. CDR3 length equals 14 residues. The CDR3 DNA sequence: TGTGCCAGCGCTCAGTTATCTAGCACAGATACGCAGTATTAT. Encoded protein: CASAQLSSTDTQYY.

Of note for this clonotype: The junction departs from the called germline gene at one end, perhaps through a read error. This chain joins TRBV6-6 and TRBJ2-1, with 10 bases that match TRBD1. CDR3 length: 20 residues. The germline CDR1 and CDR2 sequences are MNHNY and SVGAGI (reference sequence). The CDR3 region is CASSYSAQMIRDRGYNEEFF. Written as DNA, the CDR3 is TGTGCCAGCAGTTACTCAGCTCAAATGATCCGGGACAGGGGCTACAATGAGGAGTTCTTC.